This TCR beta chain appears in the sequencing data of a study of regulatory T cells in long-lasting Graves disease. Specified time point: newly diagnosed GD, antithyroid drugs for less than 3 months. PBMCs were the source of the RNA used for TCR sequencing. Investigators prepared the TCR beta libraries by applying iRepertoire HTBI primers and Arm-PCR of CDR3 regions. TCRdb re-called the multiplex PCR reads through MiXCR, storing one row per CDR3 protein. The data hold 500,000 to 700,000 distinct CDR3 sequences, with around 15% observed a single time. This CDR3 region has 15 residues. From germline, CDR1 is SGHTA and CDR2 FQGNSA. The V end was cut by 7 bases, the J end by 2 bases, with 14 bases between. A further study also used this sample, focusing on T cells in Graves' hyperthyroidism and ophthalmopathy.

The source material was peripheral blood mononuclear cells (PBMCs), sampled at new diagnosis, from a patient treated with antithyroid drugs. This clonotype originated in a woman in her thirties with Graves disease. The rearrangement links TRBV7-2 to TRBJ2-2, with D perhaps being TRBD1 or TRBD2 (5 bases each). CDR3 region: CASKPGPINTGELFF. For the CDR3, the DNA is TGTGCCAGCAAACCGGGACCGATCAACACCGGGGAGCTGTTTTTT. The whole variable domain, remainder taken from reference TRBV7-2 and TRBJ2-2, is GAGVSQSPSNKVTEKGKDVELRCDPISGHTALYWYRQSLGQGLEFLIYFQGNSAPDKSGLPSDRFSAERTGGSVSTLTIQRTQQEDSAVYLCASKPGPINTGELFFGEGSRLTVL.